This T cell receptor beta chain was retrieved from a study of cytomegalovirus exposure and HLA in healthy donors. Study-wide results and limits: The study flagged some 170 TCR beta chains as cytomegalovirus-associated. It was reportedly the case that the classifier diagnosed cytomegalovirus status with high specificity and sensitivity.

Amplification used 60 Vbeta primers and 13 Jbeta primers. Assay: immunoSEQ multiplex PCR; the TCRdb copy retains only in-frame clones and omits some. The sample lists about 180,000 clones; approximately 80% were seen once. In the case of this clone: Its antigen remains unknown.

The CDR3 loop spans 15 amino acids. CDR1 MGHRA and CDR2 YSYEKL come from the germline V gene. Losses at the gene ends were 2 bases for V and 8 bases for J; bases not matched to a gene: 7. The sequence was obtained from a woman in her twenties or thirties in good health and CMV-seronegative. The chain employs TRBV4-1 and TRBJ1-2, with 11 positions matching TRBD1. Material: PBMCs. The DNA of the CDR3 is TGCGCCAGCAGCCAAACAGGACAGGGGGCGCAGGGCTACACCTTC. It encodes CASSQTGQGAQGYTF.